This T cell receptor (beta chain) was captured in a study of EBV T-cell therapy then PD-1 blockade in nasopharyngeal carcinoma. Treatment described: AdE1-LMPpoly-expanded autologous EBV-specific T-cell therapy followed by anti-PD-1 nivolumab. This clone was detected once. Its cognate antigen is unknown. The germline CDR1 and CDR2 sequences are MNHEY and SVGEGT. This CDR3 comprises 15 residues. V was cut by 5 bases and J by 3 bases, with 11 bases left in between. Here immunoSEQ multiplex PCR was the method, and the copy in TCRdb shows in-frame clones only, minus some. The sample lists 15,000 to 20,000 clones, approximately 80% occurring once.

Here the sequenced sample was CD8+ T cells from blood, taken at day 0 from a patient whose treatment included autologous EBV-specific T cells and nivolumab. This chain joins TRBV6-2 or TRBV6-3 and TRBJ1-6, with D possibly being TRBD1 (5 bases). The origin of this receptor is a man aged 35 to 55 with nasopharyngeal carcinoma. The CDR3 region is CASSVSTDYNSPLHF. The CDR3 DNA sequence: TGTGCCAGCAGTGTGTCGACAGACTATAATTCACCCCTCCACTTT.